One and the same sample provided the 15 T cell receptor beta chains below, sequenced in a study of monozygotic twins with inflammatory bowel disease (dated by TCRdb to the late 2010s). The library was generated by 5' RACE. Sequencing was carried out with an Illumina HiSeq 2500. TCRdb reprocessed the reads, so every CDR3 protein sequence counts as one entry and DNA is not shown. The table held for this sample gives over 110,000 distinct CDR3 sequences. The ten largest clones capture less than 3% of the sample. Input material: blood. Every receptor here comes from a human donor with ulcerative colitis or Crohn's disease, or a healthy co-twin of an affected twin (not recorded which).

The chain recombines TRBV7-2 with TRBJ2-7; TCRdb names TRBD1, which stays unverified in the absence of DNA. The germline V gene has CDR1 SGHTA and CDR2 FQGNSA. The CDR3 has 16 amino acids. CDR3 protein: CASSSQGSPPSYEQYF.

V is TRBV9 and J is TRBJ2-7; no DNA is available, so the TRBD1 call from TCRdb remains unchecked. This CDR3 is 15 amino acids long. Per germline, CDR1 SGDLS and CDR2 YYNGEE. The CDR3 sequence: CASSVGDRGTYEQYF.

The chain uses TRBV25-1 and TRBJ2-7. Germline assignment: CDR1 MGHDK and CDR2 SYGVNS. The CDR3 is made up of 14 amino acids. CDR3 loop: CASSHPRWADEQYF.

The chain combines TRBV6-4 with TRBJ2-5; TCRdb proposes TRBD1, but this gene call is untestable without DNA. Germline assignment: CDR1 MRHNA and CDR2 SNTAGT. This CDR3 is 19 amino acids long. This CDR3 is CASRDDYPGTGTVREAQYF.

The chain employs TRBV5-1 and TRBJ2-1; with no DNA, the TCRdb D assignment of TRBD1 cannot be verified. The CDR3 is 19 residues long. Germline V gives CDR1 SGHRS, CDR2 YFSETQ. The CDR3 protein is CASSRPKRGTERSYNEQFF. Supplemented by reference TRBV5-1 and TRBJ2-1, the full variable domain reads KAGVTQTPRYLIKTRGQQVTLSCSPISGHRSVSWYQQTPGQGLQFLFEYFSETQRNKGNFPGRFSGRQFSNSRSEMNVSTLELGDSALYLCASSRPKRGTERSYNEQFFGPGTRLTVL.

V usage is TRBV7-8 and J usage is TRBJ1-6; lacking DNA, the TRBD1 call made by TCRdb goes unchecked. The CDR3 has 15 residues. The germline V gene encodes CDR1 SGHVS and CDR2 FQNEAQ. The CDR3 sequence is CASSLERGHNSPLHF.

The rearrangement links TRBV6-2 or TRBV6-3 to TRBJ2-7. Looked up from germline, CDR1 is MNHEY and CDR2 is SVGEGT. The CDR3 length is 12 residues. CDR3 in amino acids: CASSYSLYEQYF.

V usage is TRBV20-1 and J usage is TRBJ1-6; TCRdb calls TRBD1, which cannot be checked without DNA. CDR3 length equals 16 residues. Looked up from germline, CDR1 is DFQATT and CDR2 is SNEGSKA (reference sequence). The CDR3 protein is CSASPFRWTPHSPLHF.

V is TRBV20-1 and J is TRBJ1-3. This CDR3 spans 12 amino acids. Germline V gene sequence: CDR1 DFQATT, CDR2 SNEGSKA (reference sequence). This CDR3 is CSAREAGNTIYF.

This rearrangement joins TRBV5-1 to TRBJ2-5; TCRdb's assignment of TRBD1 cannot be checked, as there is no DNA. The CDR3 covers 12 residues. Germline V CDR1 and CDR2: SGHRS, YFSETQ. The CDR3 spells CASARGQETQYF.

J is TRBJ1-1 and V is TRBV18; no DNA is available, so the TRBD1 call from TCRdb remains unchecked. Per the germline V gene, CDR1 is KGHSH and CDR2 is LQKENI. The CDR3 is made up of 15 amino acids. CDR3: CASSIRTGENTEAFF.

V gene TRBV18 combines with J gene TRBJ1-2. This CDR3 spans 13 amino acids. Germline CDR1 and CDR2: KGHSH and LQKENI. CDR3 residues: CASSPLVGEGYTF.

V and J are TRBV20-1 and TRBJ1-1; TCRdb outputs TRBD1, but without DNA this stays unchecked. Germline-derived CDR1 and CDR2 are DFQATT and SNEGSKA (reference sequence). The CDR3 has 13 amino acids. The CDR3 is CSAWDSMNTEAFF.

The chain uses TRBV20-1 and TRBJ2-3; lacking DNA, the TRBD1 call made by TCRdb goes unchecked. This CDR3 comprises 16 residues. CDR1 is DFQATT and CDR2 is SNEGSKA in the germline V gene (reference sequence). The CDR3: CSAIGPLGGFTDTQYF.

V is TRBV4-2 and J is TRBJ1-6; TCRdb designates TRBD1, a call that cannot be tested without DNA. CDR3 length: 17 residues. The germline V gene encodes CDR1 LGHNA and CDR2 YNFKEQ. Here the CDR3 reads CASSQDGTGQGSSPLHF.